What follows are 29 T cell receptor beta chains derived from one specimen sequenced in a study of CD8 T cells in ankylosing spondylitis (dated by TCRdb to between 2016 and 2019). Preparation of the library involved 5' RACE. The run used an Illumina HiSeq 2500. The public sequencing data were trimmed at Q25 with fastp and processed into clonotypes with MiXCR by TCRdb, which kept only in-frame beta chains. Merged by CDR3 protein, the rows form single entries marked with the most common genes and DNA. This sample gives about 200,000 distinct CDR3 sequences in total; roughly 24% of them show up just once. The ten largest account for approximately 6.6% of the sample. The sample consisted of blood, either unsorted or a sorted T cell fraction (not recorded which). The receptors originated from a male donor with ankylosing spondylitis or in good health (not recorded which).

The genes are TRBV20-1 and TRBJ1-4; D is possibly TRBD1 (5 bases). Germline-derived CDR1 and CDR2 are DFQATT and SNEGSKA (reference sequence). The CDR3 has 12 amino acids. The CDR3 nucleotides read TGCGTTCTAGGGCAGGGAGGCGAAAAACTGTTTTTT. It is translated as CVLGQGGEKLFF.

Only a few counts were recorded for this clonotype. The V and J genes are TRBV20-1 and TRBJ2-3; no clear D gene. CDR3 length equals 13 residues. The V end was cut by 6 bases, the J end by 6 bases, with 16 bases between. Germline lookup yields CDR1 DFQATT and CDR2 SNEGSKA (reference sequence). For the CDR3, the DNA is TGCAGTGCCCCCCTTGATAGCAGGGATACGCAGTATTTT. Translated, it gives CSAPLDSRDTQYF.

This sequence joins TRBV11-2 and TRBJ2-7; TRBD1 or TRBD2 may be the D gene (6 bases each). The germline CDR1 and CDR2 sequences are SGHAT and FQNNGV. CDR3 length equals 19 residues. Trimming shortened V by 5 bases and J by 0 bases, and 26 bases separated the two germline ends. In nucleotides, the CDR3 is TGTGCCAGCAGCGTAGGGGGTCGTAGCGGCTACCCCATCTCCTACGAGCAGTACTTC. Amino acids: CASSVGGRSGYPISYEQYF. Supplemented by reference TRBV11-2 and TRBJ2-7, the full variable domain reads EAGVAQSPRYKIIEKRQSVAFWCNPISGHATLYWYQQILGQGPKLLIQFQNNGVVDDSQLPKDRFSAERLKGVDSTLKIQPAKLEDSAVYLCASSVGGRSGYPISYEQYFGPGTRLTVT.

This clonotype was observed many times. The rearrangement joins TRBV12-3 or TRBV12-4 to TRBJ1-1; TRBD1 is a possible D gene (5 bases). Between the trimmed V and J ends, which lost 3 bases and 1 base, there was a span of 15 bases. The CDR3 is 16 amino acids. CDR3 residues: CASSLRTSGSNTEAFF. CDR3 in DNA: TGTGCCAGCAGTTTGAGGACATCGGGGTCGAACACTGAAGCTTTCTTT.

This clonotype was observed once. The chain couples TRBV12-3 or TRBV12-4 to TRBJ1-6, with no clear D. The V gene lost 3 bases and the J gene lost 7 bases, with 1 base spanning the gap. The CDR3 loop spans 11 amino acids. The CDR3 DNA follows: TGTGCCAGCAGTTTGAATTCACCCCTCCACTTT. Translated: CASSLNSPLHF.

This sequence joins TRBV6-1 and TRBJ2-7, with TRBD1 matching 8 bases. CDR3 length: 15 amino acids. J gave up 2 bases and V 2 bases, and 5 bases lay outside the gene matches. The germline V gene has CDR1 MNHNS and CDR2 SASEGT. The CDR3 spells CASSETIQGAYEQYF. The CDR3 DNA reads TGTGCCAGCAGTGAAACGATACAGGGGGCCTACGAGCAGTACTTC.

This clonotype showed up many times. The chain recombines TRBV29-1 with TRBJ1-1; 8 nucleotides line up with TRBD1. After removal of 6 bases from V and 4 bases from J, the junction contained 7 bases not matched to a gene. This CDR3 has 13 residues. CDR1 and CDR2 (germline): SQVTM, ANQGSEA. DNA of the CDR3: TGCAGCGTAGAACAGGGGGTGGGCACTGAAGCTTTCTTT. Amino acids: CSVEQGVGTEAFF.

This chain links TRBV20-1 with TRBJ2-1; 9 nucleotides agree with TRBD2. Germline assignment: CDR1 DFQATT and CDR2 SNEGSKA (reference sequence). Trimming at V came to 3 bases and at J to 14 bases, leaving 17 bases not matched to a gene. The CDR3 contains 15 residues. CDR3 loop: CSARSPGTSKDWEFF. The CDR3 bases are TGCAGTGCTAGGAGCCCCGGGACTAGCAAAGATTGGGAGTTCTTC.

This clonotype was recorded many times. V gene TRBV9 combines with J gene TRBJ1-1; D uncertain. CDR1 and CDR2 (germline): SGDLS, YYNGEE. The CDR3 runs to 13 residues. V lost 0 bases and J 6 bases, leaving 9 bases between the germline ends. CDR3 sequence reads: CASSVGLFAEAFF. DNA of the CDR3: TGTGCCAGCAGCGTAGGTCTATTTGCTGAAGCTTTCTTT.

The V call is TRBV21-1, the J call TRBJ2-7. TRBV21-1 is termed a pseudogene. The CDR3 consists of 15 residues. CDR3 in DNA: TGTGCCAGCAGCACAAAGTACGGGAACCCCTACGAGCAGTACTTC. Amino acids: CASSTKYGNPYEQYF.

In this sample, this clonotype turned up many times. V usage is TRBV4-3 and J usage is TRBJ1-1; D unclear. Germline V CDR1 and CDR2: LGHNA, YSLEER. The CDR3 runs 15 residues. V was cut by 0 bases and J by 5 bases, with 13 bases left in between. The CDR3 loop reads CASSQESQWGTEAFF. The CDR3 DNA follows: TGCGCCAGCAGCCAAGAGTCACAGTGGGGTACTGAAGCTTTCTTT.

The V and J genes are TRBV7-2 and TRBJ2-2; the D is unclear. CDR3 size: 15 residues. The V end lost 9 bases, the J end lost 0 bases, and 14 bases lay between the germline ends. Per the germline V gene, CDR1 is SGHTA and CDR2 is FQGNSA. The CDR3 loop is CARRNGLANTGELFF. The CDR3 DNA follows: TGTGCCAGGAGAAACGGGCTAGCGAACACCGGGGAGCTGTTTTTT.

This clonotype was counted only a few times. CDR3: CASAATNEKLFF. CDR3 in DNA: TGTGCCAGCGCTGCAACTAATGAAAAACTGTTTTTT. V gene TRBV6-5 combines with J gene TRBJ1-4, with D unresolved. Germline CDR1 MNHEY, CDR2 SVGAGI. Trimming removed 8 bases from V and 0 bases from J, with 4 bases in between. The CDR3 has 12 amino acids.

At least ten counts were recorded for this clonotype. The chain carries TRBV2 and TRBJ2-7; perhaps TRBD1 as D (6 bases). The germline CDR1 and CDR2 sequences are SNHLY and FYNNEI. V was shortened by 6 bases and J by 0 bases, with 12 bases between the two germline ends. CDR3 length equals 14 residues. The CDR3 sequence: CASREQGSSYEQYF. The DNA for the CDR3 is TGTGCCAGCAGGGAACAGGGCTCCTCCTACGAGCAGTACTTC.

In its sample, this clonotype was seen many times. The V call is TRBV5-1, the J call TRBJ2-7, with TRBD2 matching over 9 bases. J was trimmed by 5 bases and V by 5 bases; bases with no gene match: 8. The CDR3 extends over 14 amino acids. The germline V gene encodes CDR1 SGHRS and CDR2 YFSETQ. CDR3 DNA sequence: TGCGCCAGCAGTGATGTTAGCGGGAGCCACGAGCAGTACTTC. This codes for CASSDVSGSHEQYF.

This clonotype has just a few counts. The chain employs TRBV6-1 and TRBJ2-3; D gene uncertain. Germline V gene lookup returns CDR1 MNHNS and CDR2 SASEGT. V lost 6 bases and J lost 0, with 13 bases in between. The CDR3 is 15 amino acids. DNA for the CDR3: TGTGCCAGCAGCCCGCGACTCTTTAGCACAGATACGCAGTATTTT. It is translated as CASSPRLFSTDTQYF.

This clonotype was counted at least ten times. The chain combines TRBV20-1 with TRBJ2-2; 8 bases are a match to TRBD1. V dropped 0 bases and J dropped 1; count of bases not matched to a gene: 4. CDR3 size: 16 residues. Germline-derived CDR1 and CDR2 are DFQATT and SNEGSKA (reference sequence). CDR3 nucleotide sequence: TGCAGTGCTAGAGATATCAGGGGGCTGAACACCGGGGAGCTGTTTTTT. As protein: CSARDIRGLNTGELFF.

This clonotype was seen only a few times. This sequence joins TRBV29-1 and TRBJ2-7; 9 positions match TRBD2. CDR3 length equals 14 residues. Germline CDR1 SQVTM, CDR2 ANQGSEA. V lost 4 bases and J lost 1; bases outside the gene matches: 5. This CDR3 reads CSVVGLAGSYEQYF. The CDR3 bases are TGCAGCGTTGTTGGGCTAGCGGGATCCTACGAGCAGTACTTC.

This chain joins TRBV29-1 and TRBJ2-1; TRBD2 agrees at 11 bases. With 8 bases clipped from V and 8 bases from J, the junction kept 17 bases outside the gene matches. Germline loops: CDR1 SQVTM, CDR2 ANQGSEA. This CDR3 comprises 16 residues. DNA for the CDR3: TGCAGCCCGACGGGCCCCGGACTAGCGGGTCAAGATGAGCAGTTCTTC. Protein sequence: CSPTGPGLAGQDEQFF.

DNA of the CDR3: TGCAGTGCTAGGGACGTCCGAACGGAGCGGACAGATACGCAGTATTTT. Amino acid sequence: CSARDVRTERTDTQYF. The genes are TRBV20-1 and TRBJ2-3; TRBD2 might be the D (5 bases). The length of the CDR3 is 16 residues. Per the germline V gene, CDR1 is DFQATT and CDR2 is SNEGSKA (reference sequence). V lost 3 bases and J 3 bases, leaving 19 bases between the germline ends.

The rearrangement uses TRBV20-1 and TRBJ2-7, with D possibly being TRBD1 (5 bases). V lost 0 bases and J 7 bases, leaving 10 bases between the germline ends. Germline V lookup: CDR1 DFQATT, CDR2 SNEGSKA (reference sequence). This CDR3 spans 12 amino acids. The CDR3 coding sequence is TGCAGTGCTAGAGATCCCTCAGGGGAGCAGTACTTC. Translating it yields CSARDPSGEQYF.

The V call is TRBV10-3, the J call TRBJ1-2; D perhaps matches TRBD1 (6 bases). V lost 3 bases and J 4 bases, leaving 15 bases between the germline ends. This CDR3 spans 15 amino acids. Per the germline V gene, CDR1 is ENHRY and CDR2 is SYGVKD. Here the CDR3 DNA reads TGTGCCATCAGTGAATGGGAGGGGGGCCGCTATGGCTACACCTTC. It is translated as CAISEWEGGRYGYTF.

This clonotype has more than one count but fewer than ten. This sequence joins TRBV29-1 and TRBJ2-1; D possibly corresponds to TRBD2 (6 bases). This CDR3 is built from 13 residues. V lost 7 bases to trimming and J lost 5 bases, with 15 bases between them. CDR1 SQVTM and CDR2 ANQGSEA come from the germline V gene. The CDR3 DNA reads TGCAGCGGGAAGGCAACTAGCAACAATGAGCAGTTCTTC. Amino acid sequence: CSGKATSNNEQFF.

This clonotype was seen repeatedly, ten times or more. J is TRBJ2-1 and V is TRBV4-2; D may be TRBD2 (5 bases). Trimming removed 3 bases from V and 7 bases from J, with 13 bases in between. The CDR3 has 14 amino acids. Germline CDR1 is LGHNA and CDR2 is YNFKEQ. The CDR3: CASSHRGRTNEQFF. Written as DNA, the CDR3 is TGTGCCAGCAGCCACCGCGGGCGCACGAATGAGCAGTTCTTC.

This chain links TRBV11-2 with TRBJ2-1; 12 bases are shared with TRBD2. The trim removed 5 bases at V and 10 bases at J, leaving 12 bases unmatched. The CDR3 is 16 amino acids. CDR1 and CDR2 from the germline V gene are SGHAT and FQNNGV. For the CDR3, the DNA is TGTGCCAGCAGCCCGACTAGCGGGAGTTCGTCGGGAGAGCAGTTCTTC. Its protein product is CASSPTSGSSSGEQFF. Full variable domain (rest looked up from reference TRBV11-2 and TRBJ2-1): EAGVAQSPRYKIIEKRQSVAFWCNPISGHATLYWYQQILGQGPKLLIQFQNNGVVDDSQLPKDRFSAERLKGVDSTLKIQPAKLEDSAVYLCASSPTSGSSSGEQFFGPGTRLTVL.

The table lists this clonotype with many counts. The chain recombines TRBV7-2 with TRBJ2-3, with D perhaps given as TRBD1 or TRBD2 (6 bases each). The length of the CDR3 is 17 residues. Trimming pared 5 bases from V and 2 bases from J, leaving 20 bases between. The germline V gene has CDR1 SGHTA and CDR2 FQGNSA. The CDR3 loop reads CASSPLGLTGATDTQYF. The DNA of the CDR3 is TGTGCCAGCAGCCCCCTTGGTTTGACGGGGGCCACAGATACGCAGTATTTT.

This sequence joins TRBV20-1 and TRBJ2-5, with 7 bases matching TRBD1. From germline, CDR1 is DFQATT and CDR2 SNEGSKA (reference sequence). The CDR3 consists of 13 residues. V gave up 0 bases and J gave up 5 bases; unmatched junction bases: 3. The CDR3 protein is CSARETGRETQYF. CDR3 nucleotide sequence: TGCAGTGCTAGAGAGACAGGGCGGGAGACCCAGTACTTC.

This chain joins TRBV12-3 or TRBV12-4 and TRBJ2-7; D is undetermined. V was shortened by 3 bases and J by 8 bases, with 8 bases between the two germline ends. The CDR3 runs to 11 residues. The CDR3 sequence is CASSLGIQQYF. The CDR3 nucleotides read TGTGCCAGCAGTTTGGGCATCCAGCAGTACTTC.

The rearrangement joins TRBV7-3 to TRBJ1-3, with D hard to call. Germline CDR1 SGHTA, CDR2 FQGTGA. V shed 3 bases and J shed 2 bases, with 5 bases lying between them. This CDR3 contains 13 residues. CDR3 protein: CASSFAAGNTIYF. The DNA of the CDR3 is TGTGCCAGCAGCTTCGCGGCTGGAAACACCATATATTTT.